The next 27 T cell receptor beta chains were all read from a single sample in a study of blood T cell repertoires in COVID-19. TCRdb's table, derived via immunoSEQ multiplex PCR, lists solely in-frame clones and lacks some. Found here are 180,000 or so clones, about 89% of them singletons; the top ten hold approximately 6.7%. The material sequenced was peripheral blood. The source of these receptors is a man aged 35 to 55 with acute or convalescent COVID-19.

This chain joins TRBV5-4 and TRBJ2-3, with 11 bases fitting TRBD2. The V and J ends lost 4 bases and 6 bases, in that order; junction bases with no gene match: 10. The CDR3 spans 16 residues. Germline CDR1 is SGHNT and CDR2 is YYREEE (reference sequence). The CDR3 region has the DNA TGTGCCAGCAGCCTATTAGCGGGGGGGCCGGTGGATACGCAGTATTTT. It yields the protein CASSLLAGGPVDTQYF.

A single count supports this clone. The V gene is TRBV19, the J gene TRBJ2-3, with D possibly being TRBD1 (5 bases). The V end was cut by 5 bases, the J end by 4 bases, with 10 bases between. The CDR3 extends over 13 amino acids. CDR1 and CDR2 (germline): LNHDA, SQIVND (reference sequence). The CDR3 sequence: CASSGKGSDTQYF. CDR3 bases: TGTGCCAGTAGTGGGAAGGGGTCAGATACGCAGTATTTT.

The V and J genes are TRBV7-2 and TRBJ2-5; D gene uncertain. The V end was cut by 4 bases, the J end by 1 base, with 7 bases between. The germline V gene has CDR1 SGHTA and CDR2 FQGNSA. The CDR3 runs to 13 residues. CDR3 amino acids: CASSSELQETQYF. The CDR3 region has the DNA TGTGCCAGCAGCTCCGAGCTCCAAGAGACCCAGTACTTC.

The gene calls are TRBV11-2 and TRBJ1-2, with TRBD1 matching over 8 bases. The CDR3 sequence is 14 residues long. V lost 3 bases and J lost 4; bases outside the gene matches: 4. Germline loops: CDR1 SGHAT, CDR2 FQNNGV. The CDR3 coding sequence is TGTGCCAGCAGCTTGGACAGGGCCGCCTATGGCTACACCTTC. Translating it yields CASSLDRAAYGYTF.

This chain uses TRBV5-1 with TRBJ2-7, with 7 bases aligning to TRBD1. From germline, CDR1 is SGHRS and CDR2 YFSETQ. This CDR3 has 13 residues. V gave up 4 bases and J gave up 3 bases; unmatched junction bases: 4. The CDR3 nucleotides are TGCGCCAGCAGCCCCGGACAGGACTACGAGCAGTACTTC. Encoded protein: CASSPGQDYEQYF.

In its sample, this clone was seen a few times. The rearrangement uses TRBV5-6 and TRBJ2-3, with TRBD1 identical over 10 bases. J was trimmed by 5 bases and V by 0 bases; bases with no gene match: 3. The CDR3 runs to 15 residues. From germline, CDR1 is SGHDT and CDR2 YYEEEE. The CDR3 DNA sequence: TGTGCCAGCAGCTTGGGGGGACAGGGGATAGATACGCAGTATTTT. Protein: CASSLGGQGIDTQYF.

V gene TRBV3-1 (or the pseudogene TRBV3-2) combines with J gene TRBJ2-1; 7 nucleotides agree with TRBD2. This CDR3 region has 11 residues. Per germline, CDR1 LGHDT and CDR2 YNNKEL (reference sequence). Unmatched junction bases numbered 0, after V lost 3 bases and J lost 10 bases. The CDR3, as DNA: TGTGCCAGCAGCCAGGGGGGGGAGCAGTTCTTC. The encoded protein is CASSQGGEQFF.

V and J are TRBV6-5 and TRBJ2-3; D is ambiguous. The CDR3 contains 14 residues. V lost 2 bases, J lost 2 bases, and 8 bases lay in between. Germline V gene data show CDR1 as MNHEY and CDR2 as SVGAGI. This CDR3 reads CASSYGPNTDTQYF. The CDR3 region has the DNA TGTGCCAGCAGTTACGGCCCCAACACAGATACGCAGTATTTT.

This clone was seen once. The rearrangement joins TRBV29-1 to TRBJ1-1; 7 nucleotides agree with TRBD1. The CDR3 is 14 residues long. The V gene's germline CDR1 is SQVTM and CDR2 ANQGSEA. With V trimmed by 6 bases and J by 1 base, 8 bases remained unmatched. CDR3 DNA: TGCAGCGTGGACTGGGACAGCCAGAACACTGAAGCTTTCTTT. Translating it yields CSVDWDSQNTEAFF.

The rearrangement joins TRBV2 to TRBJ1-6; 8 nucleotides match TRBD1. The germline gives CDR1 SNHLY, CDR2 FYNNEI. This CDR3 comprises 15 residues. V lost 3 bases, J lost 9 bases, and 7 bases stayed unmatched. The CDR3 DNA sequence: TGTGCCAGCAGTGATAACAGGGGGTTAGGTTCACCCCTCCACTTT. It is translated as CASSDNRGLGSPLHF.

The chain employs TRBV19 and TRBJ2-2, with a tentative D call TRBD2 (6 bases). Germline loops: CDR1 LNHDA, CDR2 SQIVND (reference sequence). Trimming removed 7 bases from V and 1 base from J, with 13 bases in between. This CDR3 has 15 amino acids. The CDR3 bases are TGTGCCAGTATCCGGGGGACGGTGAACACCGGGGAGCTGTTTTTT. Its protein is CASIRGTVNTGELFF.

This clone was detected a few times. The chain is built from TRBV6-5 and TRBJ1-1; 7 bases match TRBD1. With V trimmed by 2 bases and J by 5 bases, 8 bases remained unmatched. The germline V gene has CDR1 MNHEY and CDR2 SVGAGI. The CDR3 totals 15 residues. The CDR3 region is CASSYLDRIRTEAFF. CDR3 nucleotide sequence: TGTGCCAGCAGTTACCTGGACAGGATCCGGACTGAAGCTTTCTTT.

This rearrangement joins TRBV3-1 (or the pseudogene TRBV3-2) to TRBJ2-2, with TRBD2 identical over 8 bases. Germline CDR1 is LGHDT and CDR2 is YNNKEL (reference sequence). The CDR3 has 14 residues. With 2 bases clipped from V and 7 bases from J, the junction kept 3 bases outside the gene matches. CDR3 DNA: TGTGCCAGCAGCCAAATTAGCGGGGTCGGGGAGCTGTTTTTT. This encodes CASSQISGVGELFF.

This chain connects TRBV11-2 to TRBJ2-7; D is perhaps TRBD2 (5 bases). V lost 5 bases and J 3 bases, leaving 23 bases between the germline ends. The germline V gene has CDR1 SGHAT and CDR2 FQNNGV. The CDR3 consists of 17 residues. The CDR3 nucleotides are TGTGCCAGCAGCCAGATAGGCGACTACCGCTATGGCTACGAGCAGTACTTC. Translating gives CASSQIGDYRYGYEQYF.

V gene TRBV6-5 combines with J gene TRBJ2-6, with 8 bases identical to TRBD2. The CDR3 runs 14 residues. Unmatched junction bases numbered 3, after V lost 11 bases and J lost 0 bases. Germline CDR1 reads MNHEY; CDR2 reads SVGAGI. The CDR3 is CASREGSGANVLTF. The CDR3 region has the DNA TGTGCCTCCCGGGAGGGCTCTGGGGCCAACGTCCTGACTTTC.

The chain links TRBV29-1 to TRBJ2-3; D may be TRBD1 (6 bases). The CDR3 extends over 13 amino acids. Germline V gene data show CDR1 as SQVTM and CDR2 as ANQGSEA. The CDR3 spells CSVDRSSTDTQYF. CDR3 sequence (DNA): TGCAGTGTGGACAGATCTAGCACAGATACGCAGTATTTT.

This clone was counted only a few times. The chain employs TRBV18 and TRBJ2-7; TRBD2 agrees at 8 bases. CDR3 length: 14 amino acids. Germline values: CDR1 KGHSH, CDR2 LQKENI. J lost 3 bases, V lost 6 bases, and 7 bases had no gene match. Here the CDR3 reads CASSQSGGDYEQYF. DNA of the CDR3: TGTGCCAGCTCTCAGAGCGGGGGCGACTACGAGCAGTACTTC.

This chain connects TRBV4-3 to TRBJ1-2; D gene unclear. The germline V and J ends were trimmed by 0 bases and 4 bases, with 9 bases remaining between them. Germline CDR1 is LGHNA and CDR2 is YSLEER. The CDR3 runs to 14 residues. DNA of the CDR3: TGCGCCAGCAGCCAAGATAGAGGCCTCTATGGCTACACCTTC. Residues: CASSQDRGLYGYTF.

This clone has only a few counts. The chain links TRBV19 to TRBJ1-2, with D possibly being TRBD1 (6 bases). The CDR3 consists of 13 residues. V shed 3 bases and J shed 5 bases, with 10 bases lying between them. The V gene's germline CDR1 is LNHDA and CDR2 SQIVND (reference sequence). The chain's CDR3 is CASSIGTHYGYTF. In DNA form, the CDR3 reads TGTGCCAGTAGTATTGGGACACATTATGGCTACACCTTC.

The chain combines TRBV6-6 with TRBJ2-7, with D perhaps matching TRBD1 (6 bases). Trimming removed 0 bases at V and 10 bases at J, with 16 bases between. Germline lookup yields CDR1 MNHNY and CDR2 SVGAGI (reference sequence). The CDR3 loop spans 14 amino acids. In DNA form, the CDR3 reads TGTGCCAGCAGTTACTCCACCCGGGACACAACCCAGTACTTC. Translated, it gives CASSYSTRDTTQYF.

The chain uses TRBV21-1 and TRBJ2-5; the tabulated D call, TRBD2, remains unverified against the DNA. TRBV21-1 is noted as a pseudogene. The CDR3 is made up of 15 amino acids. CDR3 nucleotides: TGTGCCAGCAGCAAGAGGTTGAGACGCCAAGAGACCCAGTACTTC. It translates to CASSKRLRRQETQYF.

The chain employs TRBV10-3 and TRBJ1-5; 8 bases agree with TRBD1. The CDR3 loop spans 17 amino acids. Germline CDR1 is ENHRY and CDR2 is SYGVKD. The junction had 9 bases not matched to a gene; V was cut back by 3 bases and J by 2 bases. The CDR3 loop is CAISDEDRGRGNQPQHF. The DNA of the CDR3 is TGTGCCATCAGTGATGAAGACAGGGGAAGAGGCAATCAGCCCCAGCATTTT.

This chain uses TRBV18 with TRBJ2-7; the match to TRBD1 covers 7 bases. Germline CDR1 and CDR2: KGHSH and LQKENI. This CDR3 has 14 residues. V lost 3 bases and J lost 2; bases outside the gene matches: 4. CDR3 residues: CASSPGQIPYEQYF. The CDR3 nucleotides are TGTGCCAGCTCACCGGGACAGATACCCTACGAGCAGTACTTC.

This chain joins TRBV5-5 and TRBJ2-7; a weak D match, TRBD1 (6 bases). The V gene's germline CDR1 is SGHKS and CDR2 YYEKEE (reference sequence). V dropped 1 base and J dropped 2 bases, with 13 bases sitting between them. This CDR3 comprises 15 residues. In nucleotides, the CDR3 is TGTGCCAGCAGCTTGTTGAGTAGGACAGCCTACGAGCAGTACTTC. It yields the protein CASSLLSRTAYEQYF.

This chain uses TRBV10-3 with TRBJ2-3, with a tentative D call TRBD2 (6 bases). V shed 4 bases and J shed 2 bases, with 10 bases lying between them. Germline V CDR1 and CDR2: ENHRY, SYGVKD. The CDR3 has 14 amino acids. The DNA for the CDR3 is TGTGCCATCAGTGTTCGGGGGTCCACAGATACGCAGTATTTT. Its protein is CAISVRGSTDTQYF.

The CDR3 reads CASSQVTGTGELFF. The DNA of the CDR3 is TGTGCCAGCAGCCAAGTCACCGGCACCGGGGAGCTGTTTTTT. The V and J genes are TRBV4-2 and TRBJ2-2; no clear D. Trimming took off 1 base at V and 4 bases at J, with 7 bases between the two ends. Germline V gene sequence: CDR1 LGHNA, CDR2 YNFKEQ. The CDR3 consists of 14 residues.

The V and J genes are TRBV28 and TRBJ1-5; 11 nucleotides line up with TRBD1. The junction had 15 bases not matched to a gene; V was cut back by 4 bases and J by 7 bases. The CDR3 has 18 amino acids. The V gene's germline CDR1 is MDHEN and CDR2 SYDVKM. The CDR3 nucleotides are TGTGCCAGCAGTTCTTGGACAGGGGGCTTGGGCGGAGGACAGCCCCAGCATTTT. Protein product: CASSSWTGGLGGGQPQHF.